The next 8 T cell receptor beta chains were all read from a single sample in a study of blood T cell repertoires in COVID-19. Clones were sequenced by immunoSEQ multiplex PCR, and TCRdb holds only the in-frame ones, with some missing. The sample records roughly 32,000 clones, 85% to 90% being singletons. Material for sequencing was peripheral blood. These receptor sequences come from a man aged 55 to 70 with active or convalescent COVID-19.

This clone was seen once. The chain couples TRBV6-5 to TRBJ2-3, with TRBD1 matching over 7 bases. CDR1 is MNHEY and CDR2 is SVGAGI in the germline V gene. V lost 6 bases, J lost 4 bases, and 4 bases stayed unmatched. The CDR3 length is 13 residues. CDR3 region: CASSATGADTQYF. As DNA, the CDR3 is TGTGCCAGCAGCGCCACAGGGGCAGATACGCAGTATTTT.

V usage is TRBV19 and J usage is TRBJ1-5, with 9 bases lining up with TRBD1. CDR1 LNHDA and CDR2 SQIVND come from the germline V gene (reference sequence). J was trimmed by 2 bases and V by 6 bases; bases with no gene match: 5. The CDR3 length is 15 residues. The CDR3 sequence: CASRTGGSGNQPQHF. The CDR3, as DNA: TGTGCCAGTAGAACAGGGGGCAGTGGCAATCAGCCCCAGCATTTT. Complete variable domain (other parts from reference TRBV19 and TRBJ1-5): DGGITQSPKYLFRKEGQNVTLSCEQNLNHDAMYWYRQDPGQGLRLIYYSQIVNDFQKGDIAEGYSVSREKKESFPLTVTSAQKNPTAFYLCASRTGGSGNQPQHFGDGTRLSIL.

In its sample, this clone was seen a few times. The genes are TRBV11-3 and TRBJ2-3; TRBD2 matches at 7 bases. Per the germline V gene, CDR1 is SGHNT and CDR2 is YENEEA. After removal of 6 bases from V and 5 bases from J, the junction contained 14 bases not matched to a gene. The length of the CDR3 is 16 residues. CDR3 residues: CASRISASWGGDTQYF. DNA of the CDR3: TGTGCCAGCAGAATTTCGGCTAGCTGGGGGGGAGATACGCAGTATTTT.

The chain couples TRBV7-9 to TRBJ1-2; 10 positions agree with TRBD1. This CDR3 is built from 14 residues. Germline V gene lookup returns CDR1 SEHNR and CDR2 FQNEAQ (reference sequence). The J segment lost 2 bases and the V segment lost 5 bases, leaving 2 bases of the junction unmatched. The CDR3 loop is CASSLDRGNYGYTF. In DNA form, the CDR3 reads TGTGCCAGCAGCCTGGACAGGGGGAACTATGGCTACACCTTC.

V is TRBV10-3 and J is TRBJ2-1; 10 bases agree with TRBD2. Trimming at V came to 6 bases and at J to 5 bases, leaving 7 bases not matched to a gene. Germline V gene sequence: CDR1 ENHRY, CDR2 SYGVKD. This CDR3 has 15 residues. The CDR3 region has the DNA TGTGCCATCAGCAAAGCGGGAGGGCTTGACAATGAGCAGTTCTTC. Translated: CAISKAGGLDNEQFF.

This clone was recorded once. In DNA form, the CDR3 reads TGTGCCAGCAGCTTAACCAGACAGGGTAGGGGCAATGAGCAGTTCTTC. Its protein product is CASSLTRQGRGNEQFF. The rearrangement links TRBV13 to TRBJ2-1, with TRBD1 matching over 7 bases. The CDR3 covers 16 residues. Losses at the gene ends were 2 bases for V and 6 bases for J; bases not matched to a gene: 10. Germline V lookup: CDR1 PRHDT, CDR2 FYEKMQ (reference sequence).

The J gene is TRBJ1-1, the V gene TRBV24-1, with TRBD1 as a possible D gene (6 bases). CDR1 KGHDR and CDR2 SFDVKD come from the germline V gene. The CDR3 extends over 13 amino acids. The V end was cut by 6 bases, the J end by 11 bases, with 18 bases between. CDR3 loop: CATSWTDQRQAFF. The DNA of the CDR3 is TGTGCCACCAGTTGGACAGATCAAAGGCAGGCTTTCTTT.

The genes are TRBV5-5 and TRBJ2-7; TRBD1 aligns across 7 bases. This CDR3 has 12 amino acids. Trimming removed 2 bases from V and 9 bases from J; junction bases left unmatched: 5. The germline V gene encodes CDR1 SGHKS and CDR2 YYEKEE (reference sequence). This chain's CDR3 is CASSFPTGVQYV. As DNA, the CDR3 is TGTGCCAGCAGCTTCCCCACAGGGGTGCAGTACGTC.